This T cell receptor beta chain comes out of a study of cytomegalovirus exposure and HLA in healthy donors. A multiplex PCR was run with 60 Vbeta primers and 13 Jbeta primers. Assay: immunoSEQ multiplex PCR; the TCRdb copy retains only in-frame clones and omits some. This table has about 120,000 clones, about 80% appearing once. Findings and limits, study-wide: Confirmation in vitro established that a few CMV-associated chains were specific for CMV antigens. V- and J-gene trimming in TCR beta was tied to a missense DCLRE1C variant by an analysis performed later. The study carried out a later analysis of TCR beta sequences. It associated around 17,000 of them with specific HLA alleles at a false discovery rate of 0.05.

Concerning this clone itself: Antigen: not known.

The germline gives CDR1 SGDLS, CDR2 YYNGEE. CDR3 size: 15 residues. With 4 bases clipped from V and 2 bases from J, the junction kept 3 bases outside the gene matches. Sequencing used PBMCs. This receptor was obtained from a man aged 30 to 39 in good health and CMV-seropositive. The chain uses TRBV9 and TRBJ1-3; 10 nucleotides agree with TRBD1. This chain's CDR3 is CASSPGQGTGNTIYF. DNA for the CDR3: TGTGCCAGCAGCCCGGGACAGGGGACTGGAAACACCATATATTTT.